These 26 T cell receptor beta chains share one sample of origin, sequenced in a study of blood T cell repertoires in COVID-19. The protocol was immunoSEQ multiplex PCR, while the TCRdb copy is restricted to in-frame clones and leaves out a portion. The table includes about 75,000 clones, 75% to 85% detected once. The sample was peripheral blood. These receptors were taken from a woman aged 50 to 60 with acute or convalescent COVID-19.

This clone was seen only once. The genes are TRBV20-1 and TRBJ2-7, with D perhaps TRBD1 (5 bases). CDR1 and CDR2 from the germline V gene are DFQATT and SNEGSKA (reference sequence). V lost 7 bases and J lost 3, with 10 bases in between. The CDR3 covers 11 residues. The CDR3 DNA follows: TGCAGTGGGACGGACAACTACGAGCAGTACTTC. Its protein is CSGTDNYEQYF.

The count of this clone is one. This chain uses TRBV9 with TRBJ2-3; 10 bases match TRBD2. The CDR3 totals 17 residues. The ends lost 1 base at V and 6 bases at J; junction bases unmatched: 11. Germline CDR1 reads SGDLS; CDR2 reads YYNGEE. The CDR3 region is CASSVRNSGRIGDTQYF. The CDR3 coding sequence is TGTGCCAGCAGCGTAAGGAATAGCGGGAGGATAGGGGATACGCAGTATTTT.

The chain is built from TRBV6-5 and TRBJ2-1; 11 nucleotides line up with TRBD1. Per germline, CDR1 MNHEY and CDR2 SVGAGI. V trimming: 6 bases; J trimming: 5 bases; junction bases outside the gene matches: 6. The CDR3 runs 15 residues. The CDR3 nucleotides are TGTGCCAGCAGCCCCCGGACAGGGGGCCACAATGAGCAGTTCTTC. It translates to CASSPRTGGHNEQFF.

The chain recombines TRBV20-1 with TRBJ2-7; the match to TRBD2 covers 7 bases. The CDR3 is made up of 11 amino acids. Germline-derived CDR1 and CDR2 are DFQATT and SNEGSKA (reference sequence). The junction had 5 bases not matched to a gene; V was cut back by 6 bases and J by 6 bases. The CDR3 sequence is CSAPGGGEQYF. The CDR3 DNA sequence: TGCAGTGCCCCGGGGGGAGGCGAGCAGTACTTC.

The chain is built from TRBV5-1 and TRBJ1-1; TRBD1 matches 9 bases. The V and J ends lost 0 bases and 0 bases, in that order; junction bases with no gene match: 3. The length of the CDR3 is 16 residues. Germline loops: CDR1 SGHRS, CDR2 YFSETQ. Here the CDR3 reads CASSLVGQGLNTEAFF. The CDR3 DNA sequence: TGCGCCAGCAGCTTGGTGGGACAGGGTCTGAACACTGAAGCTTTCTTT.

The chain combines TRBV28 with TRBJ2-7; no clear D gene. V was clipped by 8 bases and J by 4 bases, with 9 bases between them. Germline V gene lookup returns CDR1 MDHEN and CDR2 SYDVKM. This CDR3 comprises 11 residues. The CDR3 is CASGNRYEQYF. CDR3 nucleotides: TGTGCCAGCGGCAACAGATACGAGCAGTACTTC.

This clone has just a few counts. The chain has TRBV2 and TRBJ1-2, with 9 bases identical to TRBD1. This CDR3 comprises 15 residues. Germline V CDR1 and CDR2: SNHLY, FYNNEI. After removal of 4 bases from V and 4 bases from J, the junction contained 7 bases not matched to a gene. The CDR3: CASSASGQGTYGYTF. CDR3 in DNA: TGTGCCAGCAGTGCCTCGGGACAGGGAACCTATGGCTACACCTTC.

V is TRBV3-1 (or the pseudogene TRBV3-2) and J is TRBJ1-5; unclear D gene. V was clipped by 1 base and J by 1 base, with 14 bases between them. The CDR3 has 17 residues. Looked up from germline, CDR1 is LGHDT and CDR2 is YNNKEL (reference sequence). CDR3 protein: CASSQGAAGGSNQPQHF. In DNA form, the CDR3 reads TGTGCCAGCAGCCAAGGGGCCGCGGGCGGCAGCAATCAGCCCCAGCATTTT.

The rearrangement links TRBV5-4 to TRBJ1-2, with 8 bases that match TRBD1. The CDR3 sequence is 15 residues long. Germline V CDR1 and CDR2: SGHNT, YYREEE (reference sequence). The V segment lost 1 base and the J segment 6 bases; nucleotides outside the gene matches: 8. The CDR3 DNA sequence: TGTGCCAGCAGCTTGCGGACAGGGTTAAGCAATGGCTACACCTTC. Amino acid sequence: CASSLRTGLSNGYTF.

This clone appeared once. V is TRBV4-1 and J is TRBJ2-1; TRBD1 might be the D (5 bases). The CDR3 contains 16 residues. Trimming shortened V by 1 base and J by 5 bases, and 15 bases separated the two germline ends. Germline assignment: CDR1 MGHRA and CDR2 YSYEKL. The CDR3 protein is CASSQVGRGLNNEQFF. CDR3 bases: TGCGCCAGCAGCCAAGTGGGAAGGGGATTAAACAATGAGCAGTTCTTC.

V and J are TRBV5-1 and TRBJ2-7, with TRBD1 matching 7 bases. The CDR3 consists of 14 residues. The V segment lost 4 bases and the J segment 5 bases; nucleotides outside the gene matches: 9. Per the germline V gene, CDR1 is SGHRS and CDR2 is YFSETQ. CDR3 nucleotides: TGCGCCAGCAGCGAAGGGGGCTCGGGGAACGAGCAGTACTTC. This codes for CASSEGGSGNEQYF.

This clone has only a few counts. The rearrangement uses TRBV30 and TRBJ2-1; TRBD2 agrees at 9 bases. CDR1 is GTSNPN and CDR2 is SVGIG in the germline V gene (reference sequence). This CDR3 is built from 14 residues. The junction had 8 bases not matched to a gene; V was cut back by 3 bases and J by 8 bases. This chain's CDR3 is CAWSRGSGGDEQFF. CDR3 coding DNA: TGTGCCTGGAGCCGGGGTAGCGGGGGTGATGAGCAGTTCTTC.

V and J are TRBV30 and TRBJ1-5; D might be TRBD1 (5 bases). The germline CDR1 and CDR2 sequences are GTSNPN and SVGIG (reference sequence). CDR3 size: 12 residues. V lost 2 bases to trimming and J lost 4 bases, with 6 bases between them. The CDR3 DNA is TGTGCCTGGAGTCAGGGTAATCAGCCCCAGCATTTT. Translated: CAWSQGNQPQHF.

This clone is a singleton in its sample. The rearrangement joins TRBV28 to TRBJ2-3; weak D call: TRBD1 (6 bases). Germline CDR1 is MDHEN and CDR2 is SYDVKM. Trimming stripped 5 bases from V and 9 bases from J, with 9 bases between. This CDR3 region has 11 residues. Written as DNA, the CDR3 is TGTGCCAGCAGTACAGGGCTGACGCAGTATTTT. Protein product: CASSTGLTQYF.

The gene calls are TRBV5-6 and TRBJ2-3, with 7 bases matching TRBD1. CDR1 is SGHDT and CDR2 is YYEEEE in the germline V gene. The length of the CDR3 is 15 residues. The V and J ends lost 4 bases and 2 bases, in that order; junction bases with no gene match: 7. The CDR3: CASSQTGTATDTQYF. CDR3 DNA sequence: TGTGCCAGCAGCCAAACCGGGACAGCCACAGATACGCAGTATTTT.

The table lists this clone with a count of one. The CDR3 loop is CASSQGVGHSVRPRWEQYF. The CDR3 DNA reads TGTGCCAGCAGCCAAGGGGTCGGGCATAGCGTGAGACCCAGGTGGGAGCAGTACTTC. This chain connects TRBV3-1 (or the pseudogene TRBV3-2) to TRBJ2-7, with D perhaps TRBD2 (5 bases). The V end lost 1 base, the J end lost 7 bases, and 29 bases lay between the germline ends. This CDR3 comprises 19 residues. Germline CDR1 reads LGHDT; CDR2 reads YNNKEL (reference sequence).

The chain has TRBV2 and TRBJ2-7, with TRBD2 matching 7 bases. This CDR3 region has 13 residues. V dropped 5 bases and J dropped 7; count of bases not matched to a gene: 8. Germline V gene data show CDR1 as SNHLY and CDR2 as FYNNEI. The DNA for the CDR3 is TGTGCCAGCAGTCGCGCCCTTAGCGGGGAGCAGTACTTC. Translating it yields CASSRALSGEQYF.

The V and J genes are TRBV5-4 and TRBJ2-6; 11 positions match TRBD1. Trimming removed 4 bases from V and 4 bases from J; junction bases left unmatched: 13. The CDR3 consists of 19 residues. Germline V gene lookup returns CDR1 SGHNT and CDR2 YYREEE (reference sequence). The CDR3 DNA is TGTGCCAGCAGCCCAGCCCCCGGACAGGGGGCGGGCGGGGCCAACGTCCTGACTTTC. It specifies CASSPAPGQGAGGANVLTF.

The chain combines TRBV6-2 or TRBV6-3 with TRBJ2-7; D is unclear. The CDR3 runs to 14 residues. Germline loops: CDR1 MNHEY, CDR2 SVGEGT. The V and J ends lost 2 bases and 1 base respectively, with 9 bases between them. CDR3 DNA: TGTGCCAGCAGTTACCACAGTTCATCCTACGAGCAGTACTTC. This gives the protein CASSYHSSSYEQYF.

CDR3 sequence reads: CASSLGTGGDQPQHF. The CDR3 nucleotides are TGTGCCAGCAGCTTGGGGACAGGGGGGGATCAGCCCCAGCATTTT. The chain is built from TRBV5-4 and TRBJ1-5, with 10 bases that match TRBD1. V was clipped by 0 bases and J by 5 bases; unmatched bases: 2. The CDR3 contains 15 residues. Germline loops: CDR1 SGHNT, CDR2 YYREEE (reference sequence). Filled out from reference TRBV5-4 and TRBJ1-5, the complete variable domain reads ETGVTQSPTHLIKTRGQQVTLRCSSQSGHNTVSWYQQALGQGPQFIFQYYREEENGRGNFPPRFSGLQFPNYSSELNVNALELDDSALYLCASSLGTGGDQPQHFGDGTRLSIL.

In this sample, this clone turned up a few times. The V gene is TRBV5-1, the J gene TRBJ1-2, with 10 bases identical to TRBD1. Germline V gene sequence: CDR1 SGHRS, CDR2 YFSETQ. J was trimmed by 6 bases and V by 4 bases; bases with no gene match: 6. This CDR3 has 14 amino acids. The CDR3 coding sequence is TGCGCCAGCAGCCGCACCGGGACAGGGGATGGCTACACCTTC. Residues: CASSRTGTGDGYTF. Looking up the rest from reference TRBV5-1 and TRBJ1-2 gives the full variable domain: KAGVTQTPRYLIKTRGQQVTLSCSPISGHRSVSWYQQTPGQGLQFLFEYFSETQRNKGNFPGRFSGRQFSNSRSEMNVSTLELGDSALYLCASSRTGTGDGYTFGSGTRLTVV.

The rearrangement links TRBV6-2 or TRBV6-3 to TRBJ1-5, with 9 nucleotides matching TRBD1. The length of the CDR3 is 17 residues. The ends lost 4 bases at V and 1 base at J; junction bases unmatched: 8. Germline-derived CDR1 and CDR2 are MNHEY and SVGEGT. This CDR3 reads CASSWDRAKWSNQPQHF. CDR3 sequence (DNA): TGTGCCAGCAGTTGGGACAGGGCCAAATGGAGCAATCAGCCCCAGCATTTT.

V gene TRBV28 combines with J gene TRBJ1-4; TRBD1 aligns across 8 bases. The trim removed 6 bases at V and 7 bases at J, leaving 7 bases unmatched. This CDR3 spans 14 amino acids. Germline CDR1 and CDR2: MDHEN and SYDVKM. CDR3 protein: CASSPGQGIEKLFF. The CDR3 nucleotides read TGTGCCAGCAGCCCAGGACAGGGCATTGAAAAACTGTTTTTT.

The rearrangement joins TRBV5-4 to TRBJ2-7, with 7 bases lining up with TRBD2. CDR3 length: 16 residues. From germline, CDR1 is SGHNT and CDR2 YYREEE (reference sequence). J lost 5 bases, V lost 0 bases, and 11 bases had no gene match. CDR3 in amino acids: CASSLVPVGGSDEQYF. CDR3 sequence (DNA): TGTGCCAGCAGCTTGGTTCCCGTGGGGGGGTCCGACGAGCAGTACTTC.

V usage is TRBV9 and J usage is TRBJ1-5; D ambiguous. Trimming shortened V by 0 bases and J by 2 bases, and 6 bases separated the two germline ends. Germline assignment: CDR1 SGDLS and CDR2 YYNGEE. The CDR3 runs 14 residues. Here the CDR3 DNA reads TGTGCCAGCAGCGTAGATTCGGGCAATCAGCCCCAGCATTTT. This sequence encodes CASSVDSGNQPQHF.

The CDR3 DNA is TGTGCCAGCAGCCAAGATCGCGGACTTCACAATGAGCAGTTCTTC. This translates into CASSQDRGLHNEQFF. The chain carries TRBV14 and TRBJ2-1, with a possible D match to TRBD2 (5 bases). This CDR3 spans 15 amino acids. Looked up from germline, CDR1 is SGHDN and CDR2 is FVKESK. V was pared by 0 bases and J by 5 bases, with 11 bases between.